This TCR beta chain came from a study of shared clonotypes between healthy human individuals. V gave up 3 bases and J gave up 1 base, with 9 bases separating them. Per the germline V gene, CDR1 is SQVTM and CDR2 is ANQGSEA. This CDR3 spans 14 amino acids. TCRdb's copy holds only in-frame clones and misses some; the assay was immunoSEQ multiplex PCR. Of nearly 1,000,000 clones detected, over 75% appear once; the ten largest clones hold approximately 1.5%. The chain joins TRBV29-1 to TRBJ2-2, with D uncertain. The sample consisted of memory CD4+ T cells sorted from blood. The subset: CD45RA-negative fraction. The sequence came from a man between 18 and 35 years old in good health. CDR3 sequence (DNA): TGCAGCGTTGAGGTTACGGTGAACACCGGGGAGCTGTTTTTT. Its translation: CSVEVTVNTGELFF.